These 3 T cell receptor beta chains were all obtained from the same sample, sequenced in a study of shared clonotypes between healthy human individuals. Measured with immunoSEQ multiplex PCR; TCRdb has only the in-frame clones, and not every one. Here the sample spans 2 million to 3 million clones, 80% to 95% being singletons. The sequencing sample was made of naive CD4+ T cells from PBMCs. Subset specified: CD45RA+ positively selected. The origin of the receptors is a young man in good health. Some clones in this sample may be carry-over from other donors' samples.

CDR3 in DNA: TGTGCCAGCTCACCATTGACCGGCAGGGGGGACACTGAAGCTTTCTTT. Residues: CASSPLTGRGDTEAFF. The V and J genes are TRBV18 and TRBJ1-1; 7 bases are shared with TRBD1. The CDR3 is made up of 16 amino acids. V shed 2 bases and J 3 bases; nucleotides not matched to a gene: 9. Germline V CDR1 and CDR2: KGHSH, LQKENI.

The chain has TRBV19 and TRBJ2-5; TRBD1 aligns across 7 bases. V gave up 10 bases and J gave up 2 bases; unmatched junction bases: 10. The CDR3 is made up of 14 amino acids. CDR1 is LNHDA and CDR2 is SQIVND in the germline V gene (reference sequence). The CDR3 sequence is CATRTGEAQETQYF. The DNA of the CDR3 is TGTGCCACCAGGACAGGCGAGGCGCAAGAGACCCAGTACTTC. Combining the CDR3 with reference TRBV19 and TRBJ2-5 gives the whole variable domain DGGITQSPKYLFRKEGQNVTLSCEQNLNHDAMYWYRQDPGQGLRLIYYSQIVNDFQKGDIAEGYSVSREKKESFPLTVTSAQKNPTAFYLCATRTGEAQETQYFGPGTRLLVL.

This clone has just one count. The J gene is TRBJ1-1, the V gene TRBV4-1; D is undetermined. The CDR3 length is 15 residues. The germline V gene encodes CDR1 MGHRA and CDR2 YSYEKL. V lost 0 bases and J lost 1, with 9 bases in between. In nucleotides, the CDR3 is TGCGCCAGCAGCCAAGATCCGGGTTGGAACACTGAAGCTTTCTTT. Protein product: CASSQDPGWNTEAFF.